This T cell receptor (beta chain) was obtained from a study of Ad26.COV2.S vaccination and SARS-CoV-2 variants. Method: immunoSEQ multiplex PCR; TCRdb's copy keeps in-frame clones and lacks some. The table shows a few hundred thousand clones, with about 92% occurring only once. This clone came up a few times. Treatment specified: 19 received Ad26.COV2.S at low or high dose, single or two shots; 5 received placebo; per-sample allocation not given. Specimen acquisition occurred on day 63 following the initial vaccine or placebo injection. Sequences were derived from peripheral blood, sampled in a trial of Ad26.COV2.S vaccine versus placebo. This TCR was sampled from a person aged 18-60 years who received the Ad26.COV2.S COVID-19 vaccine or a placebo.

The CDR3 DNA follows: TGTGCCAGCAGCCTACGCGGGCGGGGGGGCTTCCGCGTAGAGACCCAGTACTTC. This sequence encodes CASSLRGRGGFRVETQYF. V is TRBV7-2 and J is TRBJ2-5, with 9 positions matching TRBD2. This CDR3 comprises 18 residues. V dropped 5 bases and J dropped 4; count of bases not matched to a gene: 17. Germline V lookup: CDR1 SGHTA, CDR2 FQGNSA.